Sequencing of this T cell receptor beta chain was carried out in a study of blood T cell repertoires in COVID-19. Turning to the study itself: Acute-phase and convalescent COVID-19 samples originated in the United States, Italy and Spain.

The protocol was immunoSEQ multiplex PCR, while the TCRdb copy is restricted to in-frame clones and leaves out a portion. The table lists about 150,000 clones, over 60% of them singletons, with 3% to 4.5% in the top ten. Trimming left V 3 bases short and J 1 base short, with 10 bases between. Germline V gene sequence: CDR1 SGHVS, CDR2 FQNEAQ. The CDR3 contains 14 residues. The material sequenced was peripheral blood. The genes are TRBV7-8 and TRBJ2-7, with no clear D. This sequence originates from a woman of 80 years or more with acute or convalescent COVID-19. The CDR3 nucleotides read TGTGCCAGCAGCTTGATCCAGGCATCCTACGAGCAGTACTTC. Its protein is CASSLIQASYEQYF.